This TCR beta chain was retrieved from a study of blood T cell repertoires in COVID-19. Study at large: COVID-19 samples collected from the United States, Italy and Spain covered acute and convalescent phases. PBMCs, B-cell-depleted T cells, or T cells provided the cDNA or gDNA that made up the material.

Germline V lookup: CDR1 SGHTA, CDR2 FQGNSA. This CDR3 is built from 11 residues. Trimming removed 5 bases from V and 8 bases from J, with 9 bases in between. During active infection, Seattle patients enrolled and were then monitored through disease. Original processing notes: By means of reference gene primer amplification, nucleated cell counts were estimated. Using immunoSEQ multiplex PCR, the repertoire was profiled, and TCRdb retains in-frame clones only, with some absent. V and J calls and clone size come straight from that table; D and trimming were deduced from the DNA. The sample lists fewer than 700,000 clones; approximately 91% were seen once.

The material sequenced was peripheral blood. The rearrangement uses TRBV7-2 and TRBJ1-1, with D possibly being TRBD1 (5 bases). The sequence was collected from a woman in her forties or fifties with COVID-19, enrolled during active disease. The CDR3 DNA is TGTGCCAGCAGCCCTTGGACAGAAGCTTTCTTT. It encodes CASSPWTEAFF.